The 22 T cell receptor beta chains reported below all come from one sample, sequenced in a study of T cell responses to AZD1222 COVID-19 vaccine. Generated by immunoSEQ multiplex PCR, the TCRdb table keeps only in-frame clones and is missing some. Of about 130,000 clones in the sample, 90% were seen once. The material was peripheral blood, obtained on day 0 of AZD1222 vaccination. These receptors were collected from an adult in good health.

V gene TRBV11-2 combines with J gene TRBJ2-1; TRBD2 matches 8 bases. The CDR3 loop spans 15 amino acids. V was clipped by 8 bases and J by 5 bases; unmatched bases: 11. CDR1 is SGHAT and CDR2 is FQNNGV in the germline V gene. Here the CDR3 DNA reads TGTGCCAGCGACGCCGCAGGGCGGGGGGACAATGAGCAGTTCTTC. It specifies CASDAAGRGDNEQFF.

The CDR3 DNA sequence: TGTGCCAGCAGTGAAGTAAAAGGACAGGGGGCAGATGAGCAGTTCTTC. This translates into CASSEVKGQGADEQFF. This chain links TRBV6-1 with TRBJ2-1; 11 nucleotides match TRBD1. The CDR3 is 16 amino acids. Germline lookup yields CDR1 MNHNS and CDR2 SASEGT. J lost 8 bases, V lost 1 base, and 7 bases had no gene match.

This clone has a count of ten or more. Distinct nucleotide sequences in the sample also encode this CDR3. The chain joins TRBV28 to TRBJ2-1; D is possibly TRBD2 (6 bases). The CDR3 sequence is 11 residues long. V was clipped by 5 bases and J by 10 bases, with 9 bases between them. Germline CDR1 is MDHEN and CDR2 is SYDVKM. The DNA for the CDR3 is TGTGCCAGCAGTCTTGGGGGGGAGCAGTTCTTC. Amino acid sequence: CASSLGGEQFF.

The rearrangement joins TRBV28 to TRBJ2-1, with 8 bases matching TRBD2. J gave up 5 bases and V 3 bases, and 9 bases lay outside the gene matches. The germline V gene has CDR1 MDHEN and CDR2 SYDVKM. This CDR3 is 16 amino acids long. The CDR3 loop is CASSFPPAGENNEQFF. Written as DNA, the CDR3 is TGTGCCAGCAGTTTTCCACCAGCGGGGGAAAACAATGAGCAGTTCTTC.

The genes are TRBV5-1 and TRBJ1-1, with D perhaps matching TRBD1 (5 bases). CDR3 length: 14 residues. With 3 bases removed from V and 0 bases from J, the gap between germline ends came to 9 bases. Germline assignment: CDR1 SGHRS and CDR2 YFSETQ. CDR3 protein: CASSSTALNTEAFF. The CDR3 bases are TGCGCCAGCAGCTCGACAGCCCTGAACACTGAAGCTTTCTTT.

Points on this clone: Other DNA sequences in this specimen translate into the identical CDR3. J is TRBJ1-4 and V is TRBV19; 7 bases are shared with TRBD1. CDR3 length: 15 residues. Germline lookup yields CDR1 LNHDA and CDR2 SQIVND (reference sequence). The ends lost 5 bases at V and 0 bases at J; junction bases unmatched: 3. The CDR3 loop reads CASSPGTATNEKLFF. In DNA form, the CDR3 reads TGTGCCAGTAGTCCAGGGACAGCAACTAATGAAAAACTGTTTTTT.

CDR3 nucleotides: TGTGCCAGCAGCCCCGGATGGGGAGAGACCCAGTACTTC. Amino acid sequence: CASSPGWGETQYF. This chain uses TRBV27 with TRBJ2-5; no definite D call. The length of the CDR3 is 13 residues. V was pared by 6 bases and J by 4 bases, with 12 bases between. The V gene's germline CDR1 is MNHEY and CDR2 SMNVEV (reference sequence).

The genes are TRBV6-6 and TRBJ2-5; D is possibly TRBD1 (6 bases). CDR1 and CDR2 from the germline V gene are MNHNY and SVGAGI (reference sequence). Trimming pared 4 bases from V and 4 bases from J, leaving 10 bases between. There are 13 residues in the CDR3. This chain's CDR3 is CASSSARGETQYF. The CDR3 region has the DNA TGTGCCAGCAGTTCTGCCAGGGGAGAGACCCAGTACTTC.

The genes are TRBV3-1 (or the pseudogene TRBV3-2) and TRBJ2-3; D is perhaps TRBD2 (6 bases). The germline V and J ends were trimmed by 1 base and 4 bases, with 9 bases remaining between them. CDR3 length: 14 amino acids. Germline loops: CDR1 LGHDT, CDR2 YNNKEL (reference sequence). CDR3 region: CASSQVRGSDTQYF. The DNA for the CDR3 is TGTGCCAGCAGCCAAGTGCGGGGCTCAGATACGCAGTATTTT.

This sequence joins TRBV27 and TRBJ2-1, with 9 bases that match TRBD2. The ends lost 2 bases at V and 4 bases at J; junction bases unmatched: 3. The germline gives CDR1 MNHEY, CDR2 SMNVEV (reference sequence). The CDR3 spans 15 residues. In DNA form, the CDR3 reads TGTGCCAGCAGTTTAGTTAGCGGGGGATACAATGAGCAGTTCTTC. As protein: CASSLVSGGYNEQFF.

CDR3 in DNA: TGCGCCAGCAGCCAAGAGGGCCTGGACAGGGGATTTAGCTCTGGAAACACCATATATTTT. It codes for CASSQEGLDRGFSSGNTIYF. The chain has TRBV4-1 and TRBJ1-3; TRBD1 matches at 9 bases. V lost 0 bases to trimming and J lost 0 bases; unmatched junction nucleotides: 12. The CDR3 runs to 20 residues. The germline V gene has CDR1 MGHRA and CDR2 YSYEKL.

The V gene is TRBV6-5, the J gene TRBJ2-7, with D hard to call. Trimming stripped 7 bases from V and 7 bases from J, with 11 bases between. Germline lookup yields CDR1 MNHEY and CDR2 SVGAGI. This CDR3 is 11 amino acids long. The CDR3: CASTGLFEQYF. CDR3 coding DNA: TGTGCCAGCACCGGGCTGTTTGAGCAGTACTTC.

V gene TRBV27 combines with J gene TRBJ2-1, with TRBD2 identical over 11 bases. Germline trimming cut 7 bases from V and 0 bases from J; bases unmatched to any gene: 8. The CDR3 extends over 17 amino acids. From germline, CDR1 is MNHEY and CDR2 SMNVEV (reference sequence). CDR3: CASIPSGGLRSYNEQFF. The CDR3 DNA follows: TGTGCCAGCATTCCTAGCGGGGGGCTTCGCTCCTACAATGAGCAGTTCTTC.

The V call is TRBV28, the J call TRBJ1-6; possibly TRBD1 for D (6 bases). V gave up 3 bases and J gave up 5 bases, with 14 bases separating them. The CDR3 totals 16 residues. CDR1 MDHEN and CDR2 SYDVKM come from the germline V gene. The CDR3 is CASSLGRGPHNSPLHF. In DNA, the CDR3 is TGTGCCAGCAGTTTGGGACGGGGGCCCCATAATTCACCCCTCCACTTT.

The chain recombines TRBV24-1 with TRBJ2-7, with TRBD1 matching 7 bases. Germline CDR1 and CDR2: KGHDR and SFDVKD. The junction had 4 bases not matched to a gene; V was cut back by 4 bases and J by 2 bases. CDR3 length: 14 amino acids. Here the CDR3 reads CATSESGTAYEQYF. The CDR3 DNA follows: TGTGCCACCAGTGAGTCCGGGACAGCCTACGAGCAGTACTTC.

The chain has TRBV30 and TRBJ1-3; D gene unclear. Germline assignment: CDR1 GTSNPN and CDR2 SVGIG (reference sequence). The V and J ends lost 2 bases and 4 bases respectively, with 9 bases between them. The CDR3 spans 13 residues. In DNA form, the CDR3 reads TGTGCCTGGAGTACGTCCGGGGGAAACACCATATATTTT. This codes for CAWSTSGGNTIYF.

The chain joins TRBV19 to TRBJ1-6; 9 positions agree with TRBD1. V gave up 4 bases and J gave up 8 bases; unmatched junction bases: 6. In germline, CDR1 is LNHDA, CDR2 SQIVND (reference sequence). CDR3 length equals 15 residues. The CDR3: CASSTTGGVDSPLHF. CDR3 nucleotides: TGTGCCAGTAGTACAACAGGGGGCGTAGATTCACCCCTCCACTTT.

The rearrangement links TRBV6-6 to TRBJ2-7, with unresolved D. The V gene lost 5 bases and the J gene lost 3 bases, with 14 bases spanning the gap. The germline V gene has CDR1 MNHNY and CDR2 SVGAGI (reference sequence). This CDR3 region has 14 residues. Here the CDR3 reads CASSLLNIFYEQYF. For the CDR3, the DNA is TGTGCCAGCAGTCTCCTCAATATCTTCTACGAGCAGTACTTC.

A single count supports this clone. The J gene is TRBJ1-5, the V gene TRBV14, with TRBD1 matching 7 bases. CDR1 and CDR2 from the germline V gene are SGHDN and FVKESK. V lost 4 bases and J lost 3; bases outside the gene matches: 3. The CDR3 contains 14 residues. CDR3 region: CASSLQGNNQPQHF. The CDR3 DNA reads as TGTGCCAGCAGCCTACAGGGGAACAATCAGCCCCAGCATTTT.

The chain is built from TRBV6-5 and TRBJ1-4; TRBD1 matches at 8 bases. The germline V gene has CDR1 MNHEY and CDR2 SVGAGI. The CDR3 sequence is 16 residues long. The trim removed 4 bases at V and 3 bases at J, leaving 7 bases unmatched. The CDR3 DNA sequence: TGTGCCAGCAGTTTCCTACAGGGGGGATCTAATGAAAAACTGTTTTTT. It specifies CASSFLQGGSNEKLFF.

The gene calls are TRBV9 and TRBJ2-1; 9 nucleotides align to TRBD1. V gave up 3 bases and J gave up 4 bases; unmatched junction bases: 5. The CDR3 sequence is 15 residues long. The germline V gene has CDR1 SGDLS and CDR2 YYNGEE. As DNA, the CDR3 is TGTGCCAGCAGCGCCGGGGGGACAGGGTACAATGAGCAGTTCTTC. It yields the protein CASSAGGTGYNEQFF. Using reference TRBV9 and TRBJ2-1 for the parts outside the CDR3, the full variable domain is DSGVTQTPKHLITATGQRVTLRCSPRSGDLSVYWYQQSLDQGLQFLIQYYNGEERAKGNILERFSAQQFPDLHSELNLSSLELGDSALYFCASSAGGTGYNEQFFGPGTRLTVL.

This chain links TRBV18 with TRBJ1-6; D call uncertain. Germline V gene sequence: CDR1 KGHSH, CDR2 LQKENI. The V end was cut by 3 bases, the J end by 6 bases, with 6 bases between. The CDR3 is made up of 13 amino acids. CDR3: CASSPIPNSPLHF. CDR3 DNA: TGTGCCAGCTCACCTATTCCTAATTCACCCCTCCACTTT.